The 6 T cell receptor beta chains listed next were all sequenced from one sample in a study of T cells in women clearing cervical HPV infection. The method was immunoSEQ multiplex PCR; TCRdb's version includes in-frame clones alone and lacks a portion of them. The sample has about 40,000 clones, and its top ten clones hold 4.5% to 5.5%. Sequencing input: blood buffy coat. The receptor source for this set is a woman between 18 and 70 years old with a cervical HPV16 infection that either progressed to CIN3+ or cleared (not recorded which).

As to this clone: The read ends 3 residues early relative to the CDR3; the germline J gene fills the gap. This chain links TRBV20-1 with TRBJ1-6, with TRBD1 matching 8 bases. Germline V gene data show CDR1 as DFQATT and CDR2 as SNEGSKA (reference sequence). V was pared by 0 bases and J by 7 bases, with 5 bases of the junction left unmatched. The CDR3 has 15 residues. Partial CDR3 DNA: TGCAGTGCTAGAGATGGGGGACAGGTCAATTCACCC. This sequence encodes CSARDGGQVNSP. The full CDR3 protein reads CSARDGGQVNSPLHF.

Points on this clone: The CDR3 goes on 3 residues after the read ends, and that part is filled in from the germline J gene. The V gene is TRBV19, the J gene TRBJ2-5; possible D gene TRBD1, 6 bases. V lost 5 bases and J 5 bases, leaving 18 bases between the germline ends. This CDR3 has 15 amino acids. Germline CDR1 reads LNHDA; CDR2 reads SQIVND (reference sequence). The CDR3 sequence is CASSPDSGWGETQYF. CDR3 bases read: TGTGCCAGTAGTCCGGACAGCGGATGGGGGGAGACC. Drawing the rest from reference TRBV19 and TRBJ2-5, the complete variable domain is DGGITQSPKYLFRKEGQNVTLSCEQNLNHDAMYWYRQDPGQGLRLIYYSQIVNDFQKGDIAEGYSVSREKKESFPLTVTSAQKNPTAFYLCASSPDSGWGETQYFGPGTRLLVL.

CDR3 protein: CASRAGEGNSPLHF. CDR3 DNA (partial): TGTGCCAGCAGGGCGGGGGAGGGTAATTCACCC. This chain connects TRBV12-3 or TRBV12-4 to TRBJ1-6, with D possibly matching TRBD1 (5 bases). The observed sequence ends 3 residues before the CDR3 terminus, with the missing tail filled in from the germline J gene. Trimming removed 6 bases from V and 6 bases from J, with 12 bases in between. The CDR3 runs 14 residues.

Concerning this clone: From the germline J gene comes the end of the CDR3, since the read stops 3 residues before it. The chain couples TRBV5-4 to TRBJ2-7, with 10 bases lining up with TRBD1. V was clipped by 4 bases and J by 5 bases; unmatched bases: 6. CDR3 length: 14 amino acids. CDR1 and CDR2 (germline): SGHNT, YYREEE (reference sequence). CDR3: CASSRAGTGDEQYF. The CDR3 DNA, read in part, is TGTGCCAGCAGCAGGGCCGGGACAGGGGACGAG.

A word on this clone: The read ends 3 residues early relative to the CDR3; the germline J gene fills the gap. The chain is built from TRBV20-1 and TRBJ1-2; D is perhaps TRBD1 (6 bases). Trimming removed 6 bases from V and 2 bases from J, with 10 bases in between. CDR1 is DFQATT, CDR2 SNEGSKA, per germline (reference sequence). The length of the CDR3 is 12 residues. CDR3 protein: CSAWTENYGYTF. The DNA read from the CDR3 is TGCAGTGCCTGGACAGAGAACTATGGC.

Comment on this clone: With the read ending 3 residues before the CDR3 end, the germline J gene is used to fill in that end. This chain uses TRBV2 with TRBJ2-5; 10 bases are a match to TRBD1. CDR1 is SNHLY and CDR2 is FYNNEI in the germline V gene. The CDR3 sequence is 15 residues long. V gave up 7 bases and J gave up 3 bases; unmatched junction bases: 8. The CDR3 is CASNKDRGREETQYF. Incomplete CDR3 DNA: TGTGCCAGCAATAAAGACAGGGGGCGCGAAGAGACC.